Detailed here is one T cell receptor beta chain. Its antigen is unknown. This record comes from a study of shared clonotypes between healthy human individuals. Overall study results and limits: Rarefaction showed sorted-subset sequencing was incomplete despite large depth. Investigators collected only blood, and repertoires in tissues likely differ. Across a handful of donors, naive CD4 shared 5% to 5.5%, naive CD8 less than 4%, memory CD4 roughly 2.2%, memory CD8 0.35% to 0.5%.

Method: immunoSEQ multiplex PCR; TCRdb's copy keeps in-frame clones and lacks some. The sample carries some 350,000 clones, roughly 70% recorded once. Trimming removed 8 bases from V and 5 bases from J, with 19 bases in between. The CDR3 length is 15 residues. Germline V gives CDR1 SGHTA, CDR2 FQGTGA. Sequenced material: memory CD4+ T cells sorted from blood. Subset here: CD45RA-negative fraction. The rearrangement uses TRBV7-3 and TRBJ2-1; TRBD2 is a possible D gene (5 bases). The source is a man younger than 40 in good health. The DNA for the CDR3 is TGTGCCAGCTCTCGCGGCGGAGGTCCCCACAATGAGCAGTTCTTC. Protein: CASSRGGGPHNEQFF.